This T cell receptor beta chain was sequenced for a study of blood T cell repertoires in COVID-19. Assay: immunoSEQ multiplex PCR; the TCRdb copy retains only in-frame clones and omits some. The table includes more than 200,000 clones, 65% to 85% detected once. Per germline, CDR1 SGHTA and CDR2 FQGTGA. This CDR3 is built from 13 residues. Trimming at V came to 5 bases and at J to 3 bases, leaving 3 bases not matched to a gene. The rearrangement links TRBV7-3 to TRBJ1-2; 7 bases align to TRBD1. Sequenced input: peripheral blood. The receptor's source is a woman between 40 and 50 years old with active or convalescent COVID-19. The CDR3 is CASSQGVDYGYTF. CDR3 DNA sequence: TGTGCCAGCAGCCAGGGGGTGGACTATGGCTACACCTTC.